The table lists the clone carrying this T cell receptor (beta chain) with a few counts. The data derive from a study of T-cell reconstitution after alpha-beta-depleted transplantation in children. The authors prepared the TCRbeta library with unique molecular identifiers. TCRdb itself ran the PCR reads through MiXCR, one entry per CDR3 protein. Among around 600,000 distinct CDR3 sequences listed, around 16% were seen once. The CDR3 totals 15 residues. V was clipped by 5 bases and J by 0 bases; unmatched bases: 5. V usage is TRBV12-3 or TRBV12-4 and J usage is TRBJ1-1, with 8 bases lining up with TRBD1. The material was PBMCs from the stem cell graft donor, obtained from the stem cell graft. This receptor was taken from a human donor who donated a stem cell graft to a child with acute myeloid leukemia. For the CDR3, the DNA is TGTGCCAGCAGTGCCGCGACAGGGGTGAACACTGAAGCTTTCTTT. Its translation: CASSAATGVNTEAFF.